This TCR beta chain originates from a study of blood T cell repertoires in COVID-19. Study-wide background: The origin of the acute and convalescent COVID-19 samples was the United States, Italy and Spain.

Method: immunoSEQ multiplex PCR; TCRdb's copy keeps in-frame clones and lacks some. In the table there are about 240,000 clones, roughly 90% of which are singletons. The cohort comprised adults aged 18 to 89 years residing in 20 to 30 US areas. Among Cohort 3 donors, those recovered had two negative PCRs, clearance, or symptom resolution. CDR1 KGHSH and CDR2 LQKENI come from the germline V gene. This CDR3 contains 19 residues. The junction had 9 bases not matched to a gene; V was cut back by 0 bases and J by 0 bases. The sequence came from a woman in her 30s who had recovered from COVID-19. Sequences were obtained from PBMCs or T cells enriched from blood (not recorded which). J is TRBJ2-1 and V is TRBV18, with TRBD2 identical over 9 bases. The CDR3 here is CASSPPPAQAGGSYNEQFF. In DNA, the CDR3 is TGTGCCAGCTCACCACCCCCCGCCCAAGCGGGAGGCTCCTACAATGAGCAGTTCTTC.